This TCR beta chain derives from a study of shared clonotypes between healthy human individuals. The study's findings and limits: Sampling covered blood only; tissue repertoires likely differ.

The V and J ends lost 6 bases and 8 bases respectively, with 14 bases between them. Germline V gene data show CDR1 as ENHRY and CDR2 as SYGVKD. CDR3 length: 13 amino acids. TCRdb keeps only in-frame clones here, not all; method: immunoSEQ multiplex PCR. The sample has roughly 1,600,000 clones; roughly 98.5% are singletons. Of note for this clone: As yet, its antigen is unknown.

This chain connects TRBV10-3 to TRBJ2-1, with D possibly being TRBD2 (6 bases). This clonotype was obtained from a man between 25 and 39 years old in good health. The sample comprised naive CD4+ T cells sorted from blood. Subset noted: CD45RA+ positively selected. The CDR3 region has the DNA TGTGCCATCAGGACTAGTCTCCGCGATGAGCAGTTCTTC. Its protein is CAIRTSLRDEQFF.